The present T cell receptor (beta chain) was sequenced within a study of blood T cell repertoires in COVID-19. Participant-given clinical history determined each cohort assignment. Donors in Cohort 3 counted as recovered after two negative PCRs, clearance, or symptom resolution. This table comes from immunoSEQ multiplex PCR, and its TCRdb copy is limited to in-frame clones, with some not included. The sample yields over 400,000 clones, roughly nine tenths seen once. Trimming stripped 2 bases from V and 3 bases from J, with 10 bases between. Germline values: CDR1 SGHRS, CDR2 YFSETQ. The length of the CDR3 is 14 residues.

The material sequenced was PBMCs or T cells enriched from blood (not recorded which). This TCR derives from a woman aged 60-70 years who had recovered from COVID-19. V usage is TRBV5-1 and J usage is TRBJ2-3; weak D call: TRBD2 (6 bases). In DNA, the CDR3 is TGCGCCAGCAGCTTTCTCAGCGGGACAGATACGCAGTATTTT. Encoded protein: CASSFLSGTDTQYF.